The sequence of this T cell receptor beta chain was determined in a study of blood T cells in healthy people across ages (dated by TCRdb to between 2014 and 2017). In terms of the full investigation: Template switching captured roughly one uniquely barcoded TCR beta cDNA molecule per two T cells in model experiments. The donors were divided into four age groups: young (average roughly 15 years), middle-aged (around 37), aged (about 61) and long-lived (roughly 88). The study analyzed two additional independent replicas of 1 million unique cDNA reads from the same blood draw for two donors, one aged 18 to 29 and one aged 80 or older. To track age-related changes in TCR beta repertoire diversity, the study relied on deep sequencing normalized with unique cDNA molecular identifiers. To avoid experimental bias, donors of different ages were randomly spread across the sequencing lanes.

Summary of the overall study and its limitations: Since profiling was done on bulk unsorted PBMCs, naive and antigen-experienced compartments could not be conclusively compared. Total diversity estimates from one million sequenced T cells were considered lower bounds and underestimates. Compared with the aged group, the long-lived group had more naive CD4+ T cells, fewer expanded clones and increased TCR diversity, a pattern suggesting age selection. The CMV infection status of donors was not known, potentially confounding age-related changes in expanded clonotypes. Observed TCR beta diversity correlated strongly with the percentage of naive T cells measured by flow cytometry. As age increased, observed TCR beta diversity per million T cells dropped in a roughly linear way, and a significant reduction was already evident by age around 41.

The CDR3, from cysteine to phenylalanine, totals 13 residues. The CDR3 DNA has 39 bases and is translated from base 1. V and J lose 2 bases and 6 bases, and a span of 9 bases separates them. CDR1 and CDR2 are drawn from the germline V gene: SGHRS, YFSETQ. This clonotype was counted once. Its antigen has not been determined. Base qualities are not at hand, and no much larger clone is one base apart. Donors were 40 or so systemically healthy Caucasian individuals from Russia aged 6 to 90 years. Each donor gave ten milliliters of peripheral blood, collected into EDTA-treated Vacutainer tubes. Ficoll-Paque density-gradient centrifugation was used to isolate PBMCs, with at least 6.5 million obtained per sample. Trizol reagent was used to extract total RNA from the PBMCs, yielding at least 6 micrograms per sample. Naive CD45RAhigh/CD27high T cell percentages were measured by flow cytometry on a PBMC aliquot from every donor.

The library was produced with 5' RACE. A second PCR of roughly 6 to 11 cycles was run with a J-beta primer mix and a sample-barcoded 5' primer. A unique molecular identifier was introduced onto each TCR beta cDNA molecule by a template-switch 5' adaptor carrying 12 random nucleotides. At least 2.5 million CDR3-containing paired-end reads were obtained from each sample. All of the RNA was converted into first-strand cDNA using the Mint cDNA synthesis kit, with a TRBC-specific oligonucleotide serving as the primer. After uracil-DNA glycosylase treatment, a first 18-cycle PCR used universal primers M1SS and BC2_uni_R on all cDNA. The published analysis was carried out like this. For normalization, 1 million high-quality reads were randomly selected from each sample, with every read carrying a distinct molecular identifier. Instead of being binned into consensus sequences, reads with shared molecular identifiers were discarded. MiTCR, run with a Q25 quality threshold and the strictest error-elimination algorithm, handled CDR3 identification, clonotype clustering and error correction. A nonparametric unseen species model with Euler transformation was used to estimate lower-bound total TCR beta diversity. Clones were called with MiXCR by TCRdb after fastp trimmed the public reads at Q25, and only in-frame beta chains were retained. Each entry merges the rows of one CDR3 protein and shows their most common DNA and genes. TCRdb assigned the V and J calls; the authors' analysis was not used. The sample table records around 1,800,000 distinct CDR3 sequences; about two fifths of these occur just once. The ten biggest clones cover under 30% of the sample.

The TCR sequence derives from a human donor in good health. The chain is assembled from TRBV5-1 and TRBJ2-1; the D gene remains uncertain. Sequencing was performed on blood. The encoded CDR3 is CASSLTVSNEQFF. The sequenced DNA: TGCGCCAGCAGCTTAACAGTATCCAATGAGCAGTTCTTC.